This is a list of T cell receptor beta chains from one sample in a study of TIL therapy for anti-PD-1-resistant metastatic lung cancer. Profiled with immunoSEQ multiplex PCR; TCRdb holds only in-frame clones, not every one. The sample has 95,000 or so clones, just over 65% seen once. This specimen consisted of tumor tissue, obtained at baseline. All receptors come from a person aged 25-85 years with non-small cell lung cancer. Each CDR3 is given with its conserved first and last residue. Fields, in order: D gene, clone size, V gene, J gene, CDR3 DNA, CDR3 protein. The D gene is left open where the match is weak. Only some rows state a clone size, as once, few, many or a class for expanded clones.

>-|-|TRBV24-1|TRBJ2-1
TGTGCCACCAGTGATTTAGGCTTTCGGGACAATGAGCAGTTCTTC
CATSDLGFRDNEQFF
>-|-|TRBV4-2|TRBJ2-5
TGTGCCAGCGGGGACGGCGAAATAGCCCCGTACTTC
CASGDGEIAPYF
>TRBD1|-|TRBV27|TRBJ1-5
TGTGCCAGCAGTTTCATCGCGAGACAGGGGGCTCAGCCCCAGCATTTT
CASSFIARQGAQPQHF
>-|-|TRBV20-1|TRBJ1-1
TGCAGTGCTAGTTTCGGGACAACGGGCACTGAAGCTTTCTTT
CSASFGTTGTEAFF
>-|-|TRBV4-1|TRBJ1-2
TGCGCCAGCAGCCAAGCAGCAGCAAACTATGGCTACACCTTC
CASSQAAANYGYTF
>TRBD1|-|TRBV30|TRBJ2-5
TGTGCCTGGAGTGTACAGGGGGCGCGGGAGACCCAGTACTTC
CAWSVQGARETQYF
>-|-|TRBV11-2|TRBJ1-2
TGTGCCAGCAGCTCCCGGGGCACTACTAACTATGGCTACACCTTC
CASSSRGTTNYGYTF
>TRBD2|-|TRBV27|TRBJ2-1
TGTGCCAGCACGAGGACTAGCGGGAGAGGGGGACCGGGCGAGCAGTTCTTC
CASTRTSGRGGPGEQFF
>-|-|TRBV4-3|TRBJ2-4
TGCGCCAGCAGCCAAGATTATCCGAGAAACATTCAGTACTTC
CASSQDYPRNIQYF
>TRBD2|-|TRBV11-2|TRBJ2-1
TGTGCCAGCAGCTCTGGACTAGCCGCTCAGTCTGAGCAGTTCTTC
CASSSGLAAQSEQFF
>-|-|TRBV24-1|TRBJ2-2
TGTGCCACCAGTGTTGGGGGAAACACCGGGGAGCTGTTTTTT
CATSVGGNTGELFF
>-|once|TRBV11-2|TRBJ1-2
TGTGCCAGTTCCTCCTGGTCAGAGGGCTATGGCTACACCTTC
CASSSWSEGYGYTF
>TRBD1|-|TRBV24-1|TRBJ1-5
TGTGCCACCAGTGACCCCGGACAGGGAAGCAATCAGCCCCAGCATTTT
CATSDPGQGSNQPQHF
>-|once|TRBV18|TRBJ2-3
TGTGCCAGCTCATTCGATTTTTCCGCAGATACGCAGTATTTT
CASSFDFSADTQYF
>TRBD2|few|TRBV6-5|TRBJ2-3
TGTGCCAGCAGGGGGACTAGCGGGGTCGATACGCAGTATTTT
CASRGTSGVDTQYF
>TRBD1|few|TRBV7-2|TRBJ2-5
TGTGCCAGCAGCCTGACCTCGACAGGGAAAGAGACCCAGTACTTC
CASSLTSTGKETQYF
>-|many|TRBV5-1|TRBJ2-2
TGCGCCAGCAGCCGACTGAACACCGGGGAGCTGTTTTTT
CASSRLNTGELFF
>-|-|TRBV29-1|TRBJ2-7
TGCAGCGCCCTTCGGGACGCCGGCTACGAGCAGTACTTC
CSALRDAGYEQYF
>TRBD1|few|TRBV18|TRBJ1-1
TGTGCCAGCTCATTGGGACAGGGGGACCTTGAAGCTTTCTTT
CASSLGQGDLEAFF
>-|-|TRBV10-1|TRBJ2-7
TGCGCCAGCAGTGAGCTTAGTGGCAAAACCTACGAGCAGTACTTC
CASSELSGKTYEQYF
>-|-|TRBV3-1/TRBV3-2|TRBJ1-1
TGTGCCAGCAGCCCGGCCGAGTGGGCTGAAGCTTTCTTT
CASSPAEWAEAFF
>TRBD1|-|TRBV5-1|TRBJ2-3
TGCGCCAGCAGCTGGGACAGCCCCACAGATACGCAGTATTTT
CASSWDSPTDTQYF
>TRBD2|few|TRBV4-1|TRBJ2-5
TGCGCCAGCAGCCGCTACGGCGGGGGGGCCGGAGAGACCCAGTACTTC
CASSRYGGGAGETQYF
>TRBD2|-|TRBV11-2|TRBJ2-5
TGTGCCAGCAGCTTAGGAAGCTGGGGGCTAGCGGGGGGAGAGACCCAGTACTTC
CASSLGSWGLAGGETQYF
>TRBD2|-|TRBV3-1/TRBV3-2|TRBJ2-7
TGTGCCAGCAGCCTTGGTCCTAGCGGGAGAGGTGAGCAGTACTTC
CASSLGPSGRGEQYF
>-|-|TRBV10-1|TRBJ2-3
TGCGCCAGCAGTGAGCAGGACGGTAGCACAGATACGCAGTATTTT
CASSEQDGSTDTQYF
>-|-|TRBV6-5|TRBJ1-1
TGTGCCAGCAGTAGTGACACCTTGAACACTGAAGCTTTCTTT
CASSSDTLNTEAFF
>TRBD1|few|TRBV6-4|TRBJ2-2
TGTGCCAGCAGTGACGGCAGGGGGCCTGGCACCGGGGAGCTGTTTTTT
CASSDGRGPGTGELFF
>-|few|TRBV6-1|TRBJ2-1
TGTGCCAGCAGTGAAGCAATATACCCTGCAGGCAGGAATGAGCAGTTCTTC
CASSEAIYPAGRNEQFF
>TRBD1|-|TRBV27|TRBJ2-7
TGTGCCAGCAGTTTCAGGGGGCTTGTCTACGAGCAGTACTTC
CASSFRGLVYEQYF